This TCR beta chain was recovered during a study of shared clonotypes between healthy human individuals. Study outcomes and limitations: The rarefaction results pointed to incomplete sorted-subset sequencing despite large depth. Sampling covered nothing but blood. Tissue TCR repertoires likely differ from those found in blood.

Trimming removed 3 bases from V and 0 bases from J, with 11 bases in between. The CDR3 spans 15 residues. The germline CDR1 and CDR2 sequences are KGHSH and LQKENI. Study donors comprised healthy, HIV-negative adults devoid of recent acute infection or vaccination. CD4+ cell separation produced CD45RA+ naive and CD45RA-negative memory subsets. A remark on this clone: Its antigen is unknown.

TCRdb's table, derived via immunoSEQ multiplex PCR, lists solely in-frame clones and lacks some. The table shows 1.4 million or so clones, with approximately 98.5% occurring only once. The sequenced sample was naive CD4+ T cells sorted from blood. The subset here: CD45RA+ positively selected. This chain links TRBV18 with TRBJ1-1, with D tentatively TRBD1 (6 bases). This sequence originates from a man aged 30 to 39 in good health. The CDR3 DNA is TGTGCCAGCTCACCTTGGCAGGGGCTGAACACTGAAGCTTTCTTT. Protein sequence: CASSPWQGLNTEAFF. Drawing the rest from reference TRBV18 and TRBJ1-1, the complete variable domain is NAGVMQNPRHLVRRRGQEARLRCSPMKGHSHVYWYRQLPEEGLKFMVYLQKENIIDESGMPKERFSAEFPKEGPSILRIQQVVRGDSAAYFCASSPWQGLNTEAFFGQGTRLTVV.